Described below is a single T cell receptor beta chain sequence and its context. What it recognizes is unknown. Measured with immunoSEQ multiplex PCR; TCRdb has only the in-frame clones, and not every one. The repertoire has some 150,000 clones, more than 80% of them found once; the top ten carry over 0.9%. These data belong to a study of T cell responses to AZD1222 COVID-19 vaccine. Study results and limitations: A mostly white British donor set with more females was recruited, and clonal diversity was possibly underestimated.

CDR1 is SGHRS, CDR2 YFSETQ, per germline. The J segment lost 6 bases and the V segment lost 3 bases, leaving 12 bases of the junction unmatched. The CDR3 runs to 16 residues. The gene calls are TRBV5-1 and TRBJ2-7; TRBD1 matches 10 bases. This clonotype was obtained from an adult in good health. This material consisted of peripheral blood, taken on day 0 of MenACWY control vaccination. Here the CDR3 DNA reads TGCGCCAGCAGCTCGGGGGACAGGGGTCCCTTTGGCGAGCAGTACTTC. It specifies CASSSGDRGPFGEQYF.